The rows below give T cell receptor beta chains drawn from one sample of a study of cytomegalovirus exposure and HLA in healthy donors. Profiling relied on immunoSEQ multiplex PCR, and the TCRdb table lists in-frame clones only, not all of them. This sample has roughly 150,000 clones, with roughly 84% found just once. Sequencing was performed on PBMCs. The receptor source for this set is a boy aged 2-9 years in good health and CMV-seronegative. CDR3s leave out the opening cysteine and the closing phenylalanine or tryptophan. A D gene is named only where the DNA matches it firmly.

d_gene: TRBD2; v_gene: TRBV5-1; CDR3aa: ASSLGLASDEQF
d_gene: TRBD1; v_gene: TRBV11-2; CDR3aa: ASSSTGTGVNEQF
d_gene: TRBD1; v_gene: TRBV10-3; CDR3aa: AMSGGNTIY
d_gene: TRBD1; v_gene: TRBV9; CDR3aa: ASSGPGQGEQPQH
d_gene: TRBD1; v_gene: TRBV7-2; CDR3aa: ASSPDRGGQPQH
d_gene: .; v_gene: TRBV25-1; CDR3aa: ASSESKQGAYNEQF
d_gene: TRBD1; v_gene: TRBV9; CDR3aa: ASSGGTVKLGTQY
d_gene: TRBD1; v_gene: TRBV19; CDR3aa: ASSSRDRAHYGYT
d_gene: TRBD1; v_gene: TRBV2; CDR3aa: ASSPGQGNSPLH
d_gene: .; v_gene: TRBV28; CDR3aa: ASSSFRYEQY
d_gene: .; v_gene: TRBV11-3; CDR3aa: ASSLDQERGSYEQY
d_gene: .; v_gene: TRBV5-1; CDR3aa: ASSRSWSNTEAF
d_gene: .; v_gene: TRBV18; CDR3aa: ASSLTGTTSSYNEQF
d_gene: .; v_gene: TRBV4-1; CDR3aa: ASSHPRGLAYEQY
d_gene: .; v_gene: TRBV5-1; CDR3aa: ASSISQGGSYEQY
d_gene: .; v_gene: TRBV5-4; CDR3aa: ASSLFPGREDYGYT
d_gene: TRBD2; v_gene: TRBV5-6; CDR3aa: ASSSSPGLAGGQF
d_gene: .; v_gene: TRBV11-2; CDR3aa: ASSPQRSVYEQY
d_gene: .; v_gene: TRBV7-9; CDR3aa: ASSSTTFERMKNIQY
d_gene: TRBD2; v_gene: TRBV28; CDR3aa: ASSRSGTSGRANEQF
d_gene: TRBD2; v_gene: TRBV13; CDR3aa: ASSVRLAGGRFTNEQF
d_gene: TRBD2; v_gene: TRBV11-3; CDR3aa: ASSLLLAGAPYSFEQY
d_gene: .; v_gene: TRBV11-2; CDR3aa: ASSSYQETQY
d_gene: .; v_gene: TRBV6-5; CDR3aa: ASSYGGKNTIY
d_gene: .; v_gene: TRBV18; CDR3aa: ASSPRDIDGYT
d_gene: .; v_gene: TRBV19; CDR3aa: ASRAPRYTLYNEQF
d_gene: TRBD2; v_gene: TRBV4-2; CDR3aa: ASSQDSSSGSLRFSYNEQF
d_gene: TRBD1; v_gene: TRBV2; CDR3aa: ASSAEQGAVTGELF
d_gene: .; v_gene: TRBV4-2; CDR3aa: ASSQDLGRTWDEQY
d_gene: TRBD2; v_gene: TRBV6-4; CDR3aa: ASRSSSGGAPNEQF
d_gene: .; v_gene: TRBV6-5; CDR3aa: ASRTPGEGLHGYT
d_gene: .; v_gene: TRBV7-8; CDR3aa: ASSPPQAQETQY
d_gene: .; v_gene: TRBV2; CDR3aa: ASSALVRETRYGYT
d_gene: TRBD1; v_gene: TRBV25-1; CDR3aa: ASSATRGTGFNEKLF
d_gene: .; v_gene: TRBV9; CDR3aa: ASSVGTGSGYEQY
d_gene: .; v_gene: TRBV10-2; CDR3aa: ASSTGYGYT
d_gene: .; v_gene: TRBV5-1; CDR3aa: ASSPMVLGPGNTIY
d_gene: TRBD2; v_gene: TRBV9; CDR3aa: ASSVEGGSPGTQY
d_gene: TRBD2; v_gene: TRBV7-3; CDR3aa: ASSSRLAGAPEGETQY
d_gene: TRBD2; v_gene: TRBV4-1; CDR3aa: ASRAWREGQETQY
d_gene: TRBD1; v_gene: TRBV5-6; CDR3aa: ASSFTGTGVFYEQY
d_gene: .; v_gene: TRBV10-1; CDR3aa: ASSATSGSQY
d_gene: .; v_gene: TRBV7-7; CDR3aa: ASSPYPDRSKH
d_gene: TRBD1; v_gene: TRBV28; CDR3aa: ASSSPDRAGELF
d_gene: .; v_gene: TRBV5-4; CDR3aa: ASSLVAGGELF
d_gene: .; v_gene: TRBV29-1; CDR3aa: SVRQSPFDEQY
d_gene: .; v_gene: TRBV19; CDR3aa: ASSVPGGSTGNTIY
d_gene: .; v_gene: TRBV7-9; CDR3aa: ASSLSLDNVNEKLF
d_gene: .; v_gene: TRBV29-1; CDR3aa: SVAKLLTGTSHGYT
d_gene: TRBD2; v_gene: TRBV28; CDR3aa: ASSSPREGGFSGANVLT